A single sample is the source of the 25 T cell receptor beta chains below, sequenced in a study of T cell responses to AZD1222 COVID-19 vaccine. The repertoire was sequenced with immunoSEQ multiplex PCR; TCRdb's copy has only in-frame clones and lacks some. The profile shows roughly 96,000 clones, 70% to 90% of them singletons. Sequencing used peripheral blood, obtained on day 0 of AZD1222 vaccination. These receptors were taken from an adult in good health.

This clone occurred a few times. DNA of the CDR3: TGTGCCACCAGTGAACAACTAGCGGGAGTTTTTACAGATACGCAGTATTTT. It is translated as CATSEQLAGVFTDTQYF. The rearrangement uses TRBV24-1 and TRBJ2-3, with 11 bases matching TRBD2. Losses at the gene ends were 4 bases for V and 3 bases for J; bases not matched to a gene: 8. CDR1 KGHDR and CDR2 SFDVKD come from the germline V gene. The CDR3 is 17 amino acids.

This chain uses TRBV19 with TRBJ1-4, with D perhaps matching TRBD1 (5 bases). Trimming shortened V by 5 bases and J by 7 bases, and 14 bases separated the two germline ends. CDR3 length: 14 amino acids. Per germline, CDR1 LNHDA and CDR2 SQIVND (reference sequence). CDR3 nucleotides: TGTGCCAGTAGTCCACGGACATTGATTGAAAAACTGTTTTTT. It is translated as CASSPRTLIEKLFF. The full variable domain, rest sourced from reference TRBV19 and TRBJ1-4, is DGGITQSPKYLFRKEGQNVTLSCEQNLNHDAMYWYRQDPGQGLRLIYYSQIVNDFQKGDIAEGYSVSREKKESFPLTVTSAQKNPTAFYLCASSPRTLIEKLFFGSGTQLSVL.

The chain employs TRBV11-2 and TRBJ2-7; D is uncertain. Germline V gene data show CDR1 as SGHAT and CDR2 as FQNNGV. The CDR3 is made up of 15 amino acids. The germline V and J ends were trimmed by 0 bases and 3 bases, with 12 bases remaining between them. The CDR3 loop reads CASSLEAGPYYEQYF. The CDR3 nucleotides are TGTGCCAGCAGCTTAGAGGCAGGCCCCTACTACGAGCAGTACTTC.

This clone turned up a few times. The genes are TRBV7-2 and TRBJ2-1, with TRBD2 matching over 11 bases. V lost 5 bases to trimming and J lost 5 bases; unmatched junction nucleotides: 11. Germline CDR1 and CDR2: SGHTA and FQGNSA. The CDR3 totals 17 residues. The CDR3 protein is CASSPTSGIAGNNEQFF. The CDR3 coding sequence is TGTGCCAGCAGCCCGACTAGCGGGATAGCAGGAAACAATGAGCAGTTCTTC.

The rearrangement uses TRBV28 and TRBJ2-6, with 7 bases identical to TRBD1. The V segment lost 6 bases and the J segment 0 bases; nucleotides outside the gene matches: 8. Germline V gene sequence: CDR1 MDHEN, CDR2 SYDVKM. CDR3 length equals 17 residues. As DNA, the CDR3 is TGTGCCAGCAGAAAACCGGGACAGAGCTCTGGGGCCAACGTCCTGACTTTC. Its protein product is CASRKPGQSSGANVLTF.

The chain uses TRBV9 and TRBJ2-5; TRBD2 aligns across 7 bases. Germline V lookup: CDR1 SGDLS, CDR2 YYNGEE. Germline trimming cut 2 bases from V and 5 bases from J; bases unmatched to any gene: 6. The CDR3 runs 14 residues. In nucleotides, the CDR3 is TGTGCCAGCAGCGTCCGGGGGGTCAGGGAGACCCAGTACTTC. As protein: CASSVRGVRETQYF.

The rearrangement joins TRBV4-1 to TRBJ1-4; TRBD1 matches at 7 bases. The CDR3 has 16 amino acids. Trimming removed 1 base from V and 6 bases from J; junction bases left unmatched: 8. Germline V gene lookup returns CDR1 MGHRA and CDR2 YSYEKL. CDR3 residues: CASSQASGTVDEKLFF. CDR3 sequence (DNA): TGCGCCAGCAGCCAAGCTTCCGGGACAGTGGATGAAAAACTGTTTTTT.

The chain employs TRBV2 and TRBJ2-7; D is ambiguous. Between the trimmed V and J ends, which lost 3 bases and 6 bases, there was a span of 18 bases. The CDR3 consists of 15 residues. The V gene's germline CDR1 is SNHLY and CDR2 FYNNEI. CDR3 sequence: CASSDLVTGRGEQYF. As DNA, the CDR3 is TGTGCCAGCAGTGATTTAGTCACCGGTCGAGGCGAGCAGTACTTC.

Comments on this clone: Other nucleotide sequences in the sample specify the same CDR3. Written as DNA, the CDR3 is TGTGCCAGCAGTTTAACGGGAGGGCTGTATGGCTACACCTTC. It is translated as CASSLTGGLYGYTF. V is TRBV28 and J is TRBJ1-2; no clear D gene. From germline, CDR1 is MDHEN and CDR2 SYDVKM. The CDR3 spans 14 residues. Trimming shortened V by 2 bases and J by 5 bases, and 12 bases separated the two germline ends.

The chain uses TRBV4-2 and TRBJ2-5; weak D call: TRBD2 (5 bases). The V and J ends lost 1 base and 0 bases respectively, with 9 bases between them. The V gene's germline CDR1 is LGHNA and CDR2 YNFKEQ. This CDR3 is built from 15 residues. CDR3 protein: CASSQGRVYQETQYF. CDR3 nucleotide sequence: TGTGCCAGCAGCCAAGGGCGGGTATACCAAGAGACCCAGTACTTC.

The rearrangement links TRBV5-1 to TRBJ2-1; 7 bases agree with TRBD2. The CDR3 spans 15 residues. The germline CDR1 and CDR2 sequences are SGHRS and YFSETQ. The V and J ends lost 0 bases and 6 bases, in that order; junction bases with no gene match: 6. CDR3 DNA sequence: TGCGCCAGCAGCTTGGGTCTAGCGGCCTCCAATGAGCAGTTCTTC. Its translation is CASSLGLAASNEQFF.

This rearrangement joins TRBV7-3 to TRBJ2-7; 8 bases line up with TRBD2. Germline CDR1 SGHTA, CDR2 FQGTGA. The ends lost 5 bases at V and 1 base at J; junction bases unmatched: 7. The CDR3 totals 15 residues. The CDR3 DNA sequence: TGTGCCAGCAGCCCACGAGCTAGCGGGTCCTACGAGCAGTACTTC. This encodes CASSPRASGSYEQYF.

This clone occurred a few times. This chain uses TRBV24-1 with TRBJ1-1, with D possibly TRBD1 on 5 matching bases. The CDR3 spans 13 residues. V gave up 3 bases and J gave up 4 bases, with 8 bases separating them. Per germline, CDR1 KGHDR and CDR2 SFDVKD. The CDR3 nucleotides read TGTGCCACCAGTGATGAGAGGGGCACTGAAGCTTTCTTT. It translates to CATSDERGTEAFF.

The CDR3 nucleotides are TGTGCCAGTAGTTCCAGGGGGAACACTGAAGCTTTCTTT. As protein: CASSSRGNTEAFF. The chain has TRBV19 and TRBJ1-1; the D gene is possibly TRBD1 (6 bases). CDR3 length: 13 amino acids. The V gene's germline CDR1 is LNHDA and CDR2 SQIVND (reference sequence). The V end lost 5 bases, the J end lost 1 base, and 8 bases lay between the germline ends.

The chain recombines TRBV7-9 with TRBJ1-5; D uncertain. V was cut by 6 bases and J by 0 bases, with 9 bases left in between. The CDR3 runs 14 residues. Germline CDR1 and CDR2: SEHNR and FQNEAQ (reference sequence). The CDR3 protein is CASSKDYSNQPQHF. CDR3 DNA: TGTGCCAGCAGTAAAGATTATAGCAATCAGCCCCAGCATTTT.

The chain employs TRBV6-5 and TRBJ1-1; D is unclear. The CDR3 loop spans 13 amino acids. The germline V and J ends were trimmed by 6 bases and 3 bases, with 11 bases remaining between them. Looked up from germline, CDR1 is MNHEY and CDR2 is SVGAGI. The CDR3 here is CASSSYGDTEAFF. CDR3 nucleotides: TGTGCCAGCAGCTCCTATGGGGACACTGAAGCTTTCTTT.

The gene calls are TRBV5-8 and TRBJ2-1; either TRBD1 or TRBD2 may fit D (5 bases each). The CDR3 is made up of 13 amino acids. CDR1 and CDR2 from the germline V gene are SGHTS and YDEGEE. V lost 4 bases and J 7 bases, leaving 12 bases between the germline ends. CDR3 nucleotides: TGTGCCAGCAGCGCCTCGGGGCGGAATGAGCAGTTCTTC. Its protein is CASSASGRNEQFF. Full variable domain (outside the CDR3, taken from reference TRBV5-8 and TRBJ2-1): EAGVTQSPTHLIKTRGQQATLRCSPISGHTSVYWYQQALGLGLQFLLWYDEGEERNRGNFPPRFSGRQFPNYSSELNVNALELEDSALYLCASSASGRNEQFFGPGTRLTVL.

This chain connects TRBV18 to TRBJ1-3; 7 nucleotides match TRBD1. The CDR3 consists of 17 residues. The V gene's germline CDR1 is KGHSH and CDR2 LQKENI. V shed 3 bases, J shed 1 base, and the junction held 9 bases outside the gene matches. The CDR3, as DNA: TGTGCCAGCTCACCGAATATCTACAGGGGTTCTGGAAACACCATATATTTT. Its translation is CASSPNIYRGSGNTIYF.

The gene calls are TRBV6-5 and TRBJ1-5, with no clear D. Germline V gene sequence: CDR1 MNHEY, CDR2 SVGAGI. Trimming removed 0 bases from V and 9 bases from J, with 15 bases in between. The CDR3 covers 15 residues. DNA of the CDR3: TGTGCCAGCAGTTACTCTCCTCGCGGGCTTGGGCCCCAGCATTTT. This translates into CASSYSPRGLGPQHF.

This clone was recorded only once. The chain links TRBV3-1 (or the pseudogene TRBV3-2) to TRBJ1-3, with TRBD1 matching 9 bases. CDR1 is LGHDT and CDR2 is YNNKEL in the germline V gene (reference sequence). The trim removed 0 bases at V and 4 bases at J, leaving 4 bases unmatched. There are 16 residues in the CDR3. CDR3 coding DNA: TGTGCCAGCAGCCAAGATACAGGGGGCGCCGGAAACACCATATATTTT. As protein: CASSQDTGGAGNTIYF.

This clone was seen more than once but under ten times. The V call is TRBV24-1, the J call TRBJ2-7, with 8 nucleotides matching TRBD2. Trimming at V came to 9 bases and at J to 3 bases, leaving 6 bases not matched to a gene. In germline, CDR1 is KGHDR, CDR2 SFDVKD. This CDR3 region has 13 residues. CDR3 in amino acids: CATGGTSGYEQYF. The CDR3, as DNA: TGTGCCACCGGGGGGACTAGTGGCTACGAGCAGTACTTC.

The J gene is TRBJ1-2, the V gene TRBV10-3, with D perhaps TRBD1 (5 bases). Trimming cost V 5 bases and J 4 bases, with 17 bases left between them. CDR3 size: 15 residues. The germline V gene has CDR1 ENHRY and CDR2 SYGVKD. The CDR3 DNA sequence: TGTGCCATCAGTAGTTGGGGTACTGGGGGCTATGGCTACACCTTC. Translated: CAISSWGTGGYGYTF.

The V and J genes are TRBV27 and TRBJ1-3; D unclear. This CDR3 is built from 13 residues. Trimming removed 2 bases from V and 0 bases from J, with 2 bases in between. Germline loops: CDR1 MNHEY, CDR2 SMNVEV (reference sequence). In nucleotides, the CDR3 is TGTGCCAGCAGTTTAAACTCTGGAAACACCATATATTTT. Its protein product is CASSLNSGNTIYF.

This clone was counted between two and nine times. The chain has TRBV5-1 and TRBJ1-1, with 8 positions matching TRBD1. Germline CDR1 is SGHRS and CDR2 is YFSETQ. Trimming at V came to 5 bases and at J to 1 base, leaving 7 bases not matched to a gene. CDR3 length: 15 residues. CDR3 sequence (DNA): TGCGCCAGCAGTTTAGCCGGGACAGGGAACACTGAAGCTTTCTTT. Protein sequence: CASSLAGTGNTEAFF.

The gene calls are TRBV29-1 and TRBJ2-1; possibly TRBD2 for D (6 bases). The CDR3 runs 12 residues. Deletions cut 6 bases from V and 4 bases from J, with 10 bases between. Germline loops: CDR1 SQVTM, CDR2 ANQGSEA. The CDR3 protein is CSVTGTYNEQFF. The DNA for the CDR3 is TGCAGCGTGACCGGGACTTACAATGAGCAGTTCTTC.